This T cell receptor (beta chain) is drawn from a study of OX40 agonist ivuxolimab in advanced cancers. Study-level background: Aged about 23 to 90 with a mean of roughly 63 years, they were 75% to 85% male.

General observations from the study: Also showing low normalized T-cell clonal expansion were some of the nonresponders.

The sampling schedule covered blood at baseline, cycle 4 day 1, and cycle 7 day 1. This clone was seen a single time. Its antigen is currently unknown. Sequenced by immunoSEQ multiplex PCR; TCRdb stores in-frame clones only, minus some. The sample lists 55,000 to 70,000 clones, about 82% occurring once. The receptor's source is an adult with an advanced solid tumor such as melanoma, head and neck, liver or kidney cancer. Sequences were derived from CD4+ or CD8+ T cells sorted from blood, sampled in a trial of the OX40 agonist ivuxolimab.

In DNA form, the CDR3 reads TGTGCCAGCAGCGTAAAAATGGGGACTGAAGCTTTCTTT. Translated: CASSVKMGTEAFF. The chain employs TRBV11-2 and TRBJ1-1; no firm D call. Germline lookup yields CDR1 SGHAT and CDR2 FQNNGV. The CDR3 runs 13 residues. V was shortened by 5 bases and J by 5 bases, with 12 bases between the two germline ends.